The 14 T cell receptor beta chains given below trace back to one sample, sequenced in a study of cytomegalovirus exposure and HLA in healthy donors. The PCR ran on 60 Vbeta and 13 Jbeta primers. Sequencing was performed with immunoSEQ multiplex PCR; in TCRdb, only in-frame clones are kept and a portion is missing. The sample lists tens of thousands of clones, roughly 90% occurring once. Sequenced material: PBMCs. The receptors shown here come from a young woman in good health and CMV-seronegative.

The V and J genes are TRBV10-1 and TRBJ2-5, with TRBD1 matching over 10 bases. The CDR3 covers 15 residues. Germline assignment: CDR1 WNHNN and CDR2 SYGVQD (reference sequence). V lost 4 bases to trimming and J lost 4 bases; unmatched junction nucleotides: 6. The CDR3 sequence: CASSGTGGNRETQYF. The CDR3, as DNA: TGCGCCAGCAGTGGGACAGGGGGAAACCGAGAGACCCAGTACTTC.

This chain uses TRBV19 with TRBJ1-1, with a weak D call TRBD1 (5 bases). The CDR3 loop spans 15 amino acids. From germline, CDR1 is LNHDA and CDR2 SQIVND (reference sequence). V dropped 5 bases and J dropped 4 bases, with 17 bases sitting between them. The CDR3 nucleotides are TGTGCCAGTAGTGGGGCCCAAACAGGCTTCACTGAAGCTTTCTTT. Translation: CASSGAQTGFTEAFF.

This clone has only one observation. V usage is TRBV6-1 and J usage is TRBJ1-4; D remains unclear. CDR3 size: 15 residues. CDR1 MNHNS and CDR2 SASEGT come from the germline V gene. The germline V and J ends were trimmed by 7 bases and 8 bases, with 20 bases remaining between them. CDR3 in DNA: TGTGCCAGCACGCTTCTTCTCACCTCGGGGGAAAAACTGTTTTTT. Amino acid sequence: CASTLLLTSGEKLFF.

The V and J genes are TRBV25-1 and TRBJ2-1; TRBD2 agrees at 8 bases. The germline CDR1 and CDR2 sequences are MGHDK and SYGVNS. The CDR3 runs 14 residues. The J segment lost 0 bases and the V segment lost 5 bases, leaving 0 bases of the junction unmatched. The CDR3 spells CASSSGSSYNEQFF. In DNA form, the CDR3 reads TGTGCCAGCAGTAGCGGGAGCTCCTACAATGAGCAGTTCTTC.

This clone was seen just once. CDR3 in amino acids: CASSNRGGSQETQYF. The CDR3 bases are TGTGCCAGCAGCAACCGGGGCGGGAGCCAAGAGACCCAGTACTTC. The J gene is TRBJ2-5, the V gene TRBV9; 7 positions match TRBD2. Germline V gene sequence: CDR1 SGDLS, CDR2 YYNGEE. The CDR3 sequence is 15 residues long. V trimming: 4 bases; J trimming: 1 base; junction bases outside the gene matches: 7.

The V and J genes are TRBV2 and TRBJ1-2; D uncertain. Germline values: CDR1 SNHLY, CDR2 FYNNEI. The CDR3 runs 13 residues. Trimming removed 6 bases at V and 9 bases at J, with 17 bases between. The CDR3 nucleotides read TGTGCCAGCAGCAGTGGGAGTAAATGGAGCTACACCTTC. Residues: CASSSGSKWSYTF.

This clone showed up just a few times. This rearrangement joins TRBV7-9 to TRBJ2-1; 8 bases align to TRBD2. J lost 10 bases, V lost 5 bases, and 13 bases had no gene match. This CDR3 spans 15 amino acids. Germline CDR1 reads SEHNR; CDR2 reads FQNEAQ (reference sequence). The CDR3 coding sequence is TGTGCCAGCAGCCTGGCGGTAGCGGGATATCGAGAGCAGTTCTTC. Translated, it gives CASSLAVAGYREQFF.

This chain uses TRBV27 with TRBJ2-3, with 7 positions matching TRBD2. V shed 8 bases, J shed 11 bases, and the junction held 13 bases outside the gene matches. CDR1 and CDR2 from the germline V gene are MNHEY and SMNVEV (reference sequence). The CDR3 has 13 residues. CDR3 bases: TGTGCCAGCGGACGCTTGGGAGGGAGGGAGCAGTATTTT. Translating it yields CASGRLGGREQYF.

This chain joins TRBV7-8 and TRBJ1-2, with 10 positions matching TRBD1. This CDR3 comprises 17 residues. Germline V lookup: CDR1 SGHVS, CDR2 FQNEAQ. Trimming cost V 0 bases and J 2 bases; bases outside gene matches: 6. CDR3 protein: CASSLARPGQGNYGYTF. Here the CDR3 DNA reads TGTGCCAGCAGCTTAGCCAGGCCGGGACAGGGGAACTATGGCTACACCTTC. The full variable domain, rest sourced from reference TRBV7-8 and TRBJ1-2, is GAGVSQSPRYKVAKRGQDVALRCDPISGHVSLFWYQQALGQGPEFLTYFQNEAQLDKSGLPSDRFFAERPEGSVSTLKIQRTQQEDSAVYLCASSLARPGQGNYGYTFGSGTRLTVV.

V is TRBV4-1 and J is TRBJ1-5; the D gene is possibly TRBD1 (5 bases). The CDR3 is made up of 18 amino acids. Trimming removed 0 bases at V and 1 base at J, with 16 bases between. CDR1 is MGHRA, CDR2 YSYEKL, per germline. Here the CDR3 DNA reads TGCGCCAGCAGCCAAGAGGATTTGGGGGGTTTCAGCAATCAGCCCCAGCATTTT. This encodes CASSQEDLGGFSNQPQHF.

CDR3 DNA sequence: TGTGCCAGCAGCTTAGAGCCGGGAAGAGAGCAGTACTTC. Encoded protein: CASSLEPGREQYF. V usage is TRBV7-2 and J usage is TRBJ2-7; possibly TRBD2 for D (5 bases). This CDR3 is 13 amino acids long. Germline values: CDR1 SGHTA, CDR2 FQGNSA. V was cut by 1 base and J by 7 bases, with 11 bases left in between.

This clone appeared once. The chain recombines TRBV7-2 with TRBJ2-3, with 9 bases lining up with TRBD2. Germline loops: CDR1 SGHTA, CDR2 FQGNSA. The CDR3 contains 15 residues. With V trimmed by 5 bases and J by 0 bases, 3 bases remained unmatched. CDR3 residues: CASSPSGTSTDTQYF. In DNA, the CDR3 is TGTGCCAGCAGCCCTAGCGGGACTAGCACAGATACGCAGTATTTT.

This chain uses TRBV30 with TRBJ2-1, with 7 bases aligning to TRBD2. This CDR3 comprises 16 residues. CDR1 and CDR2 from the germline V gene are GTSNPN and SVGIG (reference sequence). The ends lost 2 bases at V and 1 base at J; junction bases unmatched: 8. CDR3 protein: CAWSFRGRNSYNEQFF. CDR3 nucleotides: TGTGCCTGGAGTTTTCGCGGGAGAAATTCCTACAATGAGCAGTTCTTC. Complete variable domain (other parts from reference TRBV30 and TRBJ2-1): SQTIHQWPATLVQPVGSPLSLECTVEGTSNPNLYWYRQAAGRGLQLLFYSVGIGQISSEVPQNLSASRPQDRQFILSSKKLLLSDSGFYLCAWSFRGRNSYNEQFFGPGTRLTVL.

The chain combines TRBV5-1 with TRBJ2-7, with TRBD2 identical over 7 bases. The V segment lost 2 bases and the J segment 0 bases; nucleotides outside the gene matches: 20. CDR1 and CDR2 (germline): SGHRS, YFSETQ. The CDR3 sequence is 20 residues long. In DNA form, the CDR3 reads TGCGCCAGCAGCTTACCACCCCTTCGACTAGCCGACTTGATCTCCTACGAGCAGTACTTC. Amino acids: CASSLPPLRLADLISYEQYF.